Below are 30 T cell receptor beta chains sequenced from a single sample in a study of T-cell memory formation after mild COVID-19. Each CDR3 protein gets one entry after TCRdb re-called the 5' RACE reads with MiXCR. Here the sample spans more than 200,000 distinct CDR3 sequences, about 15% being singletons. The sequenced sample was PBMCs or a T cell subset sorted from them (not recorded which). Source of these receptors: a man aged 18 to 30 who had mild COVID-19 (a few samples of this study predate the infection). Cell type and time point are not known.

This clonotype was detected once. The chain carries TRBV2 and TRBJ2-3; possibly TRBD2 for D (6 bases). V lost 5 bases and J 9 bases, leaving 15 bases between the germline ends. This CDR3 region has 13 residues. CDR1 and CDR2 from the germline V gene are SNHLY and FYNNEI. The CDR3 nucleotides read TGTGCCAGCAGTCCGGCTGCACGGGGGACGCAGTATTTT. Residues: CASSPAARGTQYF.

This clonotype was seen only a few times. The rearrangement links TRBV6-6 to TRBJ2-4; 8 bases fit TRBD2. J lost 5 bases, V lost 6 bases, and 9 bases had no gene match. This CDR3 region has 15 residues. CDR1 is MNHNY and CDR2 is SVGAGI in the germline V gene (reference sequence). The CDR3 here is CASSPSRSGENIQYF. In DNA form, the CDR3 reads TGTGCCAGCAGCCCTTCTCGTAGCGGGGAAAACATTCAGTACTTC.

J is TRBJ1-1 and V is TRBV20-1; D is perhaps TRBD1 (6 bases). Germline CDR1 is DFQATT and CDR2 is SNEGSKA (reference sequence). The CDR3 is 13 amino acids. The ends were cut back, 5 bases at V and 0 bases at J, with 10 bases in the middle. In nucleotides, the CDR3 is TGCAGTGCTCCCCGGGACATGAACACTGAAGCTTTCTTT. Amino acids: CSAPRDMNTEAFF.

The chain recombines TRBV9 with TRBJ2-3; TRBD2 agrees at 9 bases. Germline assignment: CDR1 SGDLS and CDR2 YYNGEE. V was pared by 8 bases and J by 0 bases, with 1 base of the junction left unmatched. This CDR3 has 13 residues. CDR3: CASTSGSTDTQYF. CDR3 sequence (DNA): TGTGCCAGTACTAGCGGGAGCACAGATACGCAGTATTTT.

This chain joins TRBV4-1 and TRBJ2-3; D not certain. The CDR3 runs 15 residues. Per germline, CDR1 MGHRA and CDR2 YSYEKL. Trimming removed 6 bases at V and 0 bases at J, with 13 bases between. The CDR3 here is CASSFGSASTDTQYF. DNA of the CDR3: TGCGCCAGCAGTTTTGGATCAGCTAGCACAGATACGCAGTATTTT.

This chain links TRBV20-1 with TRBJ2-7; D gene uncertain. The germline V gene has CDR1 DFQATT and CDR2 SNEGSKA (reference sequence). The CDR3 is 14 residues long. V lost 3 bases to trimming and J lost 0 bases, with 12 bases between them. The CDR3 loop is CSASGQKSSYEQYF. The CDR3 DNA reads as TGCAGTGCTAGCGGGCAGAAAAGCTCCTACGAGCAGTACTTC.

This clonotype appeared a few times. The CDR3 DNA is TGTGCCAGCAGCTTAGGGGGACTAGCGGATGCCAAAAACATTCAGTACTTC. It yields the protein CASSLGGLADAKNIQYF. The V gene is TRBV7-2, the J gene TRBJ2-4; the match to TRBD2 covers 11 bases. In germline, CDR1 is SGHTA, CDR2 FQGNSA. The ends lost 1 base at V and 1 base at J; junction bases unmatched: 3. This CDR3 has 17 amino acids.

As regards this clonotype: Mismatch with germline at one junction end may stem from a read error. The rearrangement uses TRBV5-1 and TRBJ2-2; D is possibly TRBD2 (5 bases). Germline lookup yields CDR1 SGHRS and CDR2 YFSETQ. The CDR3 length is 17 residues. The CDR3: CASSPTPPGSNTGEQFF. CDR3 coding DNA: TGCGCCAGCAGCCCGACGCCCCCGGGTTCGAACACCGGGGAGCAGTTTTTT.

This clonotype has more than one count but fewer than ten. The V and J genes are TRBV20-1 and TRBJ2-7; the D gene is possibly TRBD1 (5 bases). The CDR3 length is 11 residues. Trimming removed 4 bases at V and 6 bases at J, with 10 bases between. The germline CDR1 and CDR2 sequences are DFQATT and SNEGSKA (reference sequence). The CDR3 region is CSATTGSEQYV. The CDR3 DNA reads as TGCAGTGCTACCACAGGTAGCGAGCAGTACGTC.

This clonotype showed up just a few times. The J gene is TRBJ1-5, the V gene TRBV20-1; the match to TRBD1 covers 7 bases. V gave up 4 bases and J gave up 3 bases; unmatched junction bases: 3. Germline assignment: CDR1 DFQATT and CDR2 SNEGSKA (reference sequence). The CDR3 is made up of 13 amino acids. CDR3 loop: CSATGQANQPQHF. The DNA for the CDR3 is TGCAGTGCTACTGGACAGGCCAATCAGCCCCAGCATTTT.

The chain joins TRBV3-1 to TRBJ1-2; D perhaps matches TRBD1 (5 bases). The CDR3 loop spans 14 amino acids. Germline CDR1 and CDR2: LGHDT and YNNKEL (reference sequence). Trimming pared 0 bases from V and 8 bases from J, leaving 13 bases between. The CDR3 spells CASSQDRGGNGYTF. CDR3 nucleotide sequence: TGTGCCAGCAGCCAAGATCGCGGGGGAAACGGCTACACCTTC.

V is TRBV28 and J is TRBJ2-1, with 9 bases lining up with TRBD1. The V and J ends lost 3 bases and 3 bases, in that order; junction bases with no gene match: 9. The CDR3 extends over 17 amino acids. CDR1 and CDR2 from the germline V gene are MDHEN and SYDVKM. In DNA, the CDR3 is TGTGCCAGCAGTTTGGATCCGGGACAGGGCCACTACAATGAGCAGTTCTTC. The encoded protein is CASSLDPGQGHYNEQFF.

This clonotype was recorded a few times. The genes are TRBV5-5 and TRBJ1-1, with D uncertain. Germline assignment: CDR1 SGHKS and CDR2 YYEKEE (reference sequence). This CDR3 is 15 amino acids long. Trimming removed 2 bases at V and 0 bases at J, with 11 bases between. This CDR3 is CASSFDPDMNTEAFF. The CDR3 DNA reads TGTGCCAGCAGCTTCGATCCAGACATGAACACTGAAGCTTTCTTT.

This clonotype was seen only once. The CDR3 reads CASSFRGVNSPLHF. The CDR3 DNA is TGTGCCAGCAGTTTTAGAGGGGTCAACTCACCCCTCCACTTT. The chain recombines TRBV12-3 or TRBV12-4 with TRBJ1-6, with D perhaps matching TRBD1 (5 bases). With 3 bases removed from V and 10 bases from J, the gap between germline ends came to 13 bases. This CDR3 contains 14 residues.

The chain recombines TRBV6-2 or TRBV6-3 with TRBJ1-2, with 7 bases matching TRBD1. V lost 0 bases and J lost 6; bases outside the gene matches: 1. The germline V gene has CDR1 MNHEY and CDR2 SVGEGT. CDR3 length equals 13 residues. CDR3 loop: CASSYSTGNGYTF. The DNA for the CDR3 is TGTGCCAGCAGTTACTCGACAGGGAATGGCTACACCTTC.

The chain joins TRBV30 to TRBJ2-7; no firm D call. Looked up from germline, CDR1 is GTSNPN and CDR2 is SVGIG (reference sequence). The CDR3 has 11 residues. V was shortened by 3 bases and J by 3 bases, with 6 bases between the two germline ends. The CDR3 DNA follows: TGTGCCTGGAGAAGCAGCTACGAGCAGTACTTC. Translation: CAWRSSYEQYF.

This clonotype has a handful of counts. The chain is built from TRBV7-2 and TRBJ2-3; a weak D match, TRBD2 (5 bases). From germline, CDR1 is SGHTA and CDR2 FQGNSA. The CDR3 totals 15 residues. V lost 5 bases to trimming and J lost 2 bases, with 14 bases between them. CDR3 DNA: TGTGCCAGCAGCATACCTACTAGTGACACAGATACGCAGTATTTT. It yields the protein CASSIPTSDTDTQYF.

The genes are TRBV4-3 and TRBJ1-2; D gene uncertain. The germline gives CDR1 LGHNA, CDR2 YSLEER. Trimming pared 1 base from V and 0 bases from J, leaving 9 bases between. The CDR3 length is 15 residues. CDR3: CASSQGPASNYGYTF. CDR3 nucleotide sequence: TGCGCCAGCAGCCAAGGACCAGCGTCTAACTATGGCTACACCTTC.

This clonotype was observed a few times. The rearrangement joins TRBV12-5 to TRBJ1-5, with unresolved D. Germline CDR1 is LGHNT and CDR2 is FRNRAP. The V and J ends lost 2 bases and 12 bases respectively, with 20 bases between them. The CDR3 is 15 residues long. CDR3 in DNA: TGTGCTAGTGGTTTGATTGCTCAGTTGTGTAGGCTCCAGCATTTT. It translates to CASGLIAQLCRLQHF.

This clonotype was counted only a few times. V is TRBV18 and J is TRBJ2-7, with D perhaps matching TRBD1 or TRBD2 (5 bases each). CDR1 and CDR2 from the germline V gene are KGHSH and LQKENI. The CDR3 extends over 14 amino acids. In DNA form, the CDR3 reads TGTGCCAGCTCACCATTCGAGGGACCCTACGATCAGTACGTC. This sequence encodes CASSPFEGPYDQYV.

This clonotype was counted only a few times. The chain is built from TRBV6-2 or TRBV6-3 and TRBJ2-2; D possibly corresponds to TRBD2 (5 bases). This CDR3 is 12 amino acids long. The germline V gene encodes CDR1 MNHEY and CDR2 SVGEGT. The V and J ends lost 5 bases and 9 bases respectively, with 10 bases between them. This CDR3 reads CASSPTIRELFF. The CDR3 region has the DNA TGTGCCAGCAGTCCGACTATCCGGGAGCTGTTTTTT.

This clonotype was seen a handful of times. This rearrangement joins TRBV12-3 or TRBV12-4 to TRBJ2-1; D might be TRBD2 (5 bases). There are 18 residues in the CDR3. V lost 4 bases and J lost 4, with 23 bases in between. The CDR3 loop is CASSSRNSPGNHYNEQFF. CDR3 in DNA: TGTGCCAGCAGTTCCCGGAACTCCCCGGGGAACCATTACAATGAGCAGTTCTTC.

This clonotype has ten or more counts. This chain connects TRBV7-2 to TRBJ2-2; 10 bases are a match to TRBD1. V shed 5 bases, J shed 3 bases, and the junction held 9 bases outside the gene matches. CDR1 and CDR2 (germline): SGHTA, FQGNSA. CDR3 size: 17 residues. CDR3 in amino acids: CASSPRPGQGHTGELFF. The CDR3 DNA follows: TGTGCCAGCAGCCCCCGACCGGGACAGGGGCACACCGGGGAGCTGTTTTTT.

This clonotype turned up a few times. At one end, the junction sequence differs from germline, possibly due to a read error. The chain joins TRBV7-7 to TRBJ2-1; 9 bases match TRBD2. The CDR3 contains 18 residues. CDR1 and CDR2 from the germline V gene are SSHAT and FNYEAQ (reference sequence). The chain's CDR3 is CASSPAGSGGPGRDEQFF. The CDR3, as DNA: TGTGCTAGCAGCCCAGCGGGTAGCGGGGGCCCGGGTCGGGATGAGCAGTTCTTC.

The genes are TRBV5-6 and TRBJ2-1, with D unclear. Trimming took off 0 bases at V and 15 bases at J, with 10 bases between the two ends. The V gene's germline CDR1 is SGHDT and CDR2 YYEEEE. The CDR3 is 11 residues long. CDR3 amino acids: CASSLETSLFF. CDR3 sequence (DNA): TGTGCCAGCAGCTTGGAGACATCACTGTTCTTC.

This clonotype was seen at least ten times. The genes are TRBV5-1 and TRBJ1-1, with TRBD1 matching over 7 bases. The CDR3 extends over 13 amino acids. Germline V gives CDR1 SGHRS, CDR2 YFSETQ. The J segment lost 7 bases and the V segment lost 0 bases, leaving 3 bases of the junction unmatched. CDR3 sequence reads: CASSLGQGGEAFF. The CDR3 coding sequence is TGCGCCAGCAGCTTGGGACAGGGTGGTGAAGCTTTCTTT.

This rearrangement joins TRBV5-1 to TRBJ2-1; a weak D match, TRBD1 (6 bases). Germline loops: CDR1 SGHRS, CDR2 YFSETQ. The CDR3 is made up of 15 amino acids. V was cut by 0 bases and J by 8 bases, with 15 bases left in between. Here the CDR3 DNA reads TGCGCCAGCAGCTTGGAGCCAGGGGCGGCGGATGAGCAGTTCTTC. Its protein product is CASSLEPGAADEQFF.

The chain links TRBV7-3 to TRBJ2-3; the D gene could be TRBD1 or TRBD2 (5 bases each). The V gene's germline CDR1 is SGHTA and CDR2 FQGTGA. This CDR3 has 15 amino acids. V lost 1 base to trimming and J lost 5 bases, with 13 bases between them. CDR3 loop: CASSLKRGWGDTQYF. The CDR3 DNA reads as TGTGCCAGCAGCTTAAAACGGGGCTGGGGAGATACGCAGTATTTT.

The chain combines TRBV4-2 with TRBJ2-1, with D tentatively TRBD1 (5 bases). Germline V gene sequence: CDR1 LGHNA, CDR2 YNFKEQ. There are 13 residues in the CDR3. V lost 6 bases and J lost 8, with 14 bases in between. In nucleotides, the CDR3 is TGTGCCAGCAGACCCCACAGGTCTGATGAGCAGTTCTTC. Residues: CASRPHRSDEQFF.

The chain uses TRBV4-1 and TRBJ2-2; D uncertain. Per germline, CDR1 MGHRA and CDR2 YSYEKL. V was shortened by 3 bases and J by 7 bases, with 6 bases between the two germline ends. CDR3 length: 12 amino acids. The CDR3 reads CASSHVIGELFF. CDR3 nucleotide sequence: TGCGCCAGCAGCCATGTCATCGGGGAGCTGTTTTTT.